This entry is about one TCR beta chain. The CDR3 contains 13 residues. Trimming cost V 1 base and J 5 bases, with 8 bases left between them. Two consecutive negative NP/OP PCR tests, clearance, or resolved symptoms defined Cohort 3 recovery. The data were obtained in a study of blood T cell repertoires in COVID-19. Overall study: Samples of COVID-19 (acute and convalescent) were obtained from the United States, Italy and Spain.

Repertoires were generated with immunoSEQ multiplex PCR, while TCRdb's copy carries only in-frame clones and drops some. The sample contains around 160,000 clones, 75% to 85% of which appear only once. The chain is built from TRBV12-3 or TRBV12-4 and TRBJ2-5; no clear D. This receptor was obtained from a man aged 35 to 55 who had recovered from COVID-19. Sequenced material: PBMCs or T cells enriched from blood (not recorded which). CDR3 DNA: TGTGCCAGCAGTTTAGGAGGAGTGGAGACCCAGTACTTC. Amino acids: CASSLGGVETQYF.